This TCR beta chain came from a study of T cell repertoires in cytomegalovirus infection (dated by TCRdb to about 2019). Study-level background: Because public TCR beta signatures pointed to carriage of CMV infection together with the matching HLA type, the HLA type of each donor mattered for the analysis.

Summary of the overall study and its limitations: The ex vivo response was dominated by HLA-C-restricted CMV-specific TCR beta clonotypes, which also provided the single most frequent clonotype in two of eight donors. Cumulative frequency of public TCR beta family members discriminated carriers of CMV infection plus the relevant HLA type in this cohort and an independent 352-donor cohort.

The sequencer listed for this sample is Illumina HiSeq 1500. The public sequencing data were trimmed at Q25 with fastp and processed into clonotypes with MiXCR by TCRdb, which kept only in-frame beta chains. Merged by CDR3 protein, the rows form single entries marked with the most common genes and DNA. This sample has about 130,000 distinct CDR3 sequences in its table, and 20% to 30% of those were observed once. Together, the top ten hold 30% to 35% of the sample. There are a few counts of this clonotype. Its recognized antigen is unknown. Qualities for individual bases were not recorded, and no much larger clone is one base off. After removal of 10 bases from V and 6 bases from J, the junction retains 12 bases not matched to a gene. CDR1 is given as MDHEN and CDR2 as SYDVKM, both from the germline V gene. From the cysteine through the phenylalanine, the CDR3 covers 14 amino acids. Only CDR3 DNA remains: 42 bases, in frame from the first base.

The receptor chain draws on TRBV28 and TRBJ2-3; 8 bases in between match TRBD2. This receptor was obtained from a human donor in good health (CMV status not recorded). Some clones in this sample may be carry-over from other donors' samples. The sequencing input was PBMCs, sequenced either directly or after in vitro stimulation (not recorded which). For the CDR3, the sequence is CATCSREEGDTQYF. The nucleotide sequence reads as follows: TGTGCCACCTGCTCGCGGGAGGAGGGGGATACGCAGTATTTT.